A selection of T cell receptor beta chains follows, all from one sample in a study of spatial heterogeneity in lung cancer. One entry per CDR3 protein results from TCRdb running MiXCR on the 5' RACE reads. The table has about 30,000 distinct CDR3 sequences, under 7% seen once. The sequencing here drew on PBMCs, taken at follow-up. The receptors here all came from a male donor with early-stage non-small cell lung cancer. CDR3s leave out the opening cysteine and the closing phenylalanine or tryptophan. D genes are given only for firm matches.

d_call	j_call	v_call	cdr3_aa
.	TRBJ2-1	TRBV5-1	ASSSLVGTYNEQF
.	TRBJ2-1	TRBV20-1	SARADGDERF
TRBD2	TRBJ2-1	TRBV4-2	ASSESSGLNNEQF
.	TRBJ2-3	TRBV7-2	ASSLKQRTDTQY
TRBD1	TRBJ2-1	TRBV28	ASSHRTGDNEQF
.	TRBJ1-4	TRBV18	ASSPRENEKLF
.	TRBJ2-2	TRBV6-2/TRBV6-3	ASSTMGFSTGELF
.	TRBJ2-5	TRBV6-2/TRBV6-3	ASSYSSPETQY
.	TRBJ2-2	TRBV18	ASSSDNTGELF
.	TRBJ2-2	TRBV2	ASSREDTGELF
TRBD1	TRBJ2-6	TRBV7-3	ASSPGQHSGANVLT
TRBD2	TRBJ2-1	TRBV28	AISGGGAQYNEQF
.	TRBJ2-3	TRBV20-1	SARDYKSGTDTQY
TRBD1	TRBJ1-2	TRBV27	ASSKDRGRVYGYT
.	TRBJ2-6	TRBV5-4	ASSLGGAGANVLT
TRBD1	TRBJ1-5	TRBV19	ASSWTGGSWQPQH
TRBD1	TRBJ1-1	TRBV6-2/TRBV6-3	ASSPDRGLNTEAF
TRBD2	TRBJ2-5	TRBV2	ASTTGLAGGSKETQY
.	TRBJ2-1	TRBV7-3	ASSLGPINEQF
TRBD2	TRBJ2-1	TRBV19	ASSISGGQQF
.	TRBJ2-5	TRBV20-1	SAAIAETQY
.	TRBJ1-1	TRBV11-1	ASSLMGNTEAF
TRBD1	TRBJ1-1	TRBV10-3	ATSPTGEGLNTEAF
.	TRBJ2-1	TRBV7-3	ASSLQGYNEQF